This passage covers 18 T cell receptor beta chains from one sample sequenced in a study of OX40 agonist ivuxolimab in advanced cancers. Library prep was done by the immunoSEQ multiplex PCR assay. TCRdb stores this immuneACCESS table with in-frame sequences only. Part of the clones is absent; in the studies checked, under half of the shortfall reflects unresolved V genes, and no reason is known for the rest. The sample table lists some 71,000 clones, roughly 89% of them with a count of one. The ten most abundant clones make up around 2.8% of the sample. The sequenced sample was CD4+ or CD8+ T cells sorted from blood, obtained in a trial of the OX40 agonist ivuxolimab. Receptors originate from an adult with an advanced solid tumor such as melanoma, head and neck, liver or kidney cancer.

This chain uses TRBV7-9 with TRBJ1-2; D call uncertain. Trimming left V 5 bases short and J 9 bases short, with 4 bases between. The CDR3 has 9 residues. CDR1 is SEHNR and CDR2 is FQNEAQ in the germline V gene (reference sequence). CDR3 coding DNA: TGTGCCAGCAGCCCCAGCTACACCTTC. As protein: CASSPSYTF.

This chain links TRBV10-3 with TRBJ2-3, with a possible D match to TRBD2 (5 bases). V was shortened by 2 bases and J by 4 bases, with 16 bases between the two germline ends. This CDR3 spans 16 amino acids. Germline-derived CDR1 and CDR2 are ENHRY and SYGVKD. For the CDR3, the DNA is TGTGCCATCAGTGAGACCTCTCGGACGGGGTCAGATACGCAGTATTTT. As protein: CAISETSRTGSDTQYF.

CDR3 bases: TGTGCCAGTAGTATAGAAGGCAATCAGCCCCAGCATTTT. Its translation: CASSIEGNQPQHF. V gene TRBV19 combines with J gene TRBJ1-5; D not certain. Germline V lookup: CDR1 LNHDA, CDR2 SQIVND (reference sequence). Trimming removed 0 bases at V and 2 bases at J, with 2 bases between. CDR3 size: 13 residues.

CDR3 coding DNA: TGTGCCAGCAGCCCGGGACTAGCGGGGGCCTGGAGCTCCTACAATGAGCAGTTCTTC. It is translated as CASSPGLAGAWSSYNEQFF. V is TRBV7-3 and J is TRBJ2-1, with TRBD2 identical over 14 bases. The CDR3 is 19 residues long. CDR1 and CDR2 (germline): SGHTA, FQGTGA. Germline trimming cut 5 bases from V and 0 bases from J; bases unmatched to any gene: 9. Looking up the rest from reference TRBV7-3 and TRBJ2-1 gives the full variable domain: GAGVSQTPSNKVTEKGKYVELRCDPISGHTALYWYRQSLGQGPEFLIYFQGTGAADDSGLPNDRFFAVRPEGSVSTLKIQRTERGDSAVYLCASSPGLAGAWSSYNEQFFGPGTRLTVL.

The genes are TRBV7-3 and TRBJ2-1; weak D call: TRBD2 (5 bases). Germline V lookup: CDR1 SGHTA, CDR2 FQGTGA. The CDR3 is 14 residues long. The V end was cut by 2 bases, the J end by 0 bases, with 5 bases between. In DNA, the CDR3 is TGTGCCAGCAGCTTAGGGAGCTCCTACAATGAGCAGTTCTTC. Its protein is CASSLGSSYNEQFF.

This chain connects TRBV7-2 to TRBJ2-7; D might be TRBD2 (5 bases). CDR1 and CDR2 from the germline V gene are SGHTA and FQGNSA. This CDR3 spans 15 amino acids. V was clipped by 1 base and J by 2 bases, with 12 bases between them. The CDR3 here is CASSLGILVPYEQYF. The CDR3 DNA follows: TGTGCCAGCAGCTTAGGGATACTAGTCCCCTACGAGCAGTACTTC.

This chain links TRBV7-3 with TRBJ2-7, with D possibly TRBD2 on 6 matching bases. Germline-derived CDR1 and CDR2 are SGHTA and FQGTGA. This CDR3 has 14 amino acids. Trimming pared 1 base from V and 6 bases from J, leaving 13 bases between. The CDR3 bases are TGTGCCAGCAGCTTAAATGGGGGAGGTGGCGAGCAGTACTTC. Its translation is CASSLNGGGGEQYF.

This clone was counted a single time. CDR3 sequence reads: CAHRGGYKNIQYF. CDR3 nucleotides: TGTGCCCACCGGGGCGGGTACAAAAACATTCAGTACTTC. The V gene is TRBV28, the J gene TRBJ2-4; the D gene could be TRBD1 or TRBD2 (5 bases each). Germline CDR1 and CDR2: MDHEN and SYDVKM. The CDR3 has 13 amino acids. Trimming removed 11 bases at V and 3 bases at J, with 14 bases between.

V usage is TRBV2 and J usage is TRBJ1-2, with 9 positions matching TRBD1. V gave up 5 bases and J gave up 3 bases; unmatched junction bases: 7. The V gene's germline CDR1 is SNHLY and CDR2 FYNNEI. This CDR3 comprises 15 residues. The CDR3 DNA reads TGTGCCAGCAGTCCCGGGACAGGGACGGACTATGGCTACACCTTC. Encoded protein: CASSPGTGTDYGYTF.

The V gene is TRBV9, the J gene TRBJ2-3; D may be TRBD2 (7 bases). The ends were cut back, 0 bases at V and 0 bases at J, with 11 bases in the middle. Germline V gene sequence: CDR1 SGDLS, CDR2 YYNGEE. There are 16 residues in the CDR3. The CDR3 spells CASSVGGGPSTDTQYF. The CDR3 DNA follows: TGTGCCAGCAGCGTAGGGGGGGGCCCGAGCACAGATACGCAGTATTTT.

This chain joins TRBV14 and TRBJ2-5; no clear D gene. Trimming took off 1 base at V and 4 bases at J, with 16 bases between the two ends. CDR1 is SGHDN, CDR2 FVKESK, per germline. The CDR3 sequence is 16 residues long. CDR3 loop: CASSQVGGRDRETQYF. The DNA of the CDR3 is TGTGCCAGCAGCCAAGTAGGCGGACGCGACCGAGAGACCCAGTACTTC.

The chain uses TRBV28 and TRBJ1-5, with D possibly TRBD1 on 5 matching bases. The CDR3 covers 14 residues. Germline CDR1 reads MDHEN; CDR2 reads SYDVKM. Trimming took 9 bases from V and 8 from J, leaving 20 bases between them. CDR3 DNA: TGTGCCAGTGGGGGGGAGACAGTATGGAAGCCCCAGCATTTT. Amino acids: CASGGETVWKPQHF.

The chain joins TRBV6-6 to TRBJ2-3; 8 bases match TRBD2. The CDR3 totals 15 residues. J was trimmed by 0 bases and V by 7 bases; bases with no gene match: 6. CDR1 MNHNY and CDR2 SVGAGI come from the germline V gene (reference sequence). As DNA, the CDR3 is TGTGCCAGCACTCACCGCGGGGGGAGCACAGATACGCAGTATTTT. This gives the protein CASTHRGGSTDTQYF.

This sequence joins TRBV5-1 and TRBJ2-2, with D possibly being TRBD2 (6 bases). V gave up 4 bases and J gave up 2 bases, with 12 bases separating them. The CDR3 is 15 amino acids. Germline CDR1 and CDR2: SGHRS and YFSETQ. DNA of the CDR3: TGCGCCAGCAGCGGGAGCGGGCGAAACACCGGGGAGCTGTTTTTT. This encodes CASSGSGRNTGELFF.

Worth noting for this clone: Germline is not matched at one junction end, which may reflect a read error. This rearrangement joins TRBV29-1 to TRBJ2-7; 9 positions agree with TRBD2. The V gene's germline CDR1 is SQVTM and CDR2 ANQGSEA. The CDR3 covers 17 residues. CDR3 DNA sequence: TGCCGCGTTGGGGGCGGGGGGGAAGGAGTTGCCCCCTACGAGCAGTACTTC. Translation: CRVGGGGEGVAPYEQYF.

The chain employs TRBV7-9 and TRBJ1-1; D is undetermined. CDR1 and CDR2 (germline): SEHNR, FQNEAQ (reference sequence). The germline V and J ends were trimmed by 6 bases and 4 bases, with 18 bases remaining between them. CDR3 size: 15 residues. CDR3 in amino acids: CASSFLIGIGTEAFF. The CDR3 DNA is TGTGCCAGCAGTTTTTTAATTGGGATAGGCACTGAAGCTTTCTTT. Combining the CDR3 with reference TRBV7-9 and TRBJ1-1 gives the whole variable domain DTGVSQNPRHKITKRGQNVTFRCDPISEHNRLYWYRQTLGQGPEFLTYFQNEAQLEKSRLLSDRFSAERPKGSFSTLEIQRTEQGDSAMYLCASSFLIGIGTEAFFGQGTRLTVV.

The genes are TRBV7-8 and TRBJ2-7, with D perhaps being TRBD1 or TRBD2 (5 bases each). V lost 4 bases to trimming and J lost 2 bases, with 12 bases between them. Germline V lookup: CDR1 SGHVS, CDR2 FQNEAQ. This CDR3 region has 14 residues. This CDR3 is CASSSGTQTYEQYF. CDR3 bases: TGTGCCAGCAGCTCCGGGACGCAAACCTACGAGCAGTACTTC.

Written as DNA, the CDR3 is TGTGCCAGCAGTTTATCGGGCGAGAGGGGCTACACCTTC. It yields the protein CASSLSGERGYTF. This chain connects TRBV27 to TRBJ1-2; D is unclear. Germline V gene lookup returns CDR1 MNHEY and CDR2 SMNVEV (reference sequence). Trimming pared 0 bases from V and 8 bases from J, leaving 10 bases between. The CDR3 is 13 amino acids.